One T cell receptor beta chain is described in this entry. This specimen comes from a study of blood T cell repertoires in COVID-19. Background on the study: Donors in the United States, Italy and Spain gave samples during acute or convalescent COVID-19. PBMCs, B-cell-depleted T cells, or T cells were the source of the cDNA or gDNA that made up the material.

This CDR3 is 15 amino acids long. Germline V CDR1 and CDR2: SGHNT, YYREEE (reference sequence). The ends were cut back, 7 bases at V and 1 base at J, with 17 bases in the middle. Profiled with immunoSEQ multiplex PCR; TCRdb holds only in-frame clones, not every one. The repertoire consists of over 35,000 clones, with 86% occurring once and the leading ten covering 8% to 9%. The rearrangement uses TRBV5-4 and TRBJ1-1, with a possible D match to TRBD1 (6 bases). The TCR sequence derives from a man aged 60-69 years with active COVID-19. Sequencing used peripheral blood. The CDR3 nucleotides are TGTGCCAGCGCTACAGGGATACTCTCGAACACTGAAGCTTTCTTT. This codes for CASATGILSNTEAFF.